The entry below gives a single T cell receptor beta chain sequence along with its context. The antigen is unknown. Germline V CDR1 and CDR2: MDHEN, SYDVKM. The CDR3 sequence is 14 residues long. The trim removed 3 bases at V and 8 bases at J, leaving 5 bases unmatched. The data were obtained in a study of shared clonotypes between healthy human individuals. Broader study findings: Clonotypes not shared had lower generation probabilities than those common to all four donors.

Profiled with immunoSEQ multiplex PCR; TCRdb holds only in-frame clones, not every one. The sample shows 1,500,000 or so clones, roughly 97% of them seen only once. The source material was naive CD4+ T cells sorted from blood. This sample's subset: CD45RA+ positively selected. The chain has TRBV28 and TRBJ2-1; TRBD2 agrees at 9 bases. The source of this sequence is a man aged 30 to 39 in good health. The CDR3 region is CASSFGSGSHEQFF. The CDR3 nucleotides read TGTGCCAGCAGTTTCGGTAGCGGGAGCCATGAGCAGTTCTTC.